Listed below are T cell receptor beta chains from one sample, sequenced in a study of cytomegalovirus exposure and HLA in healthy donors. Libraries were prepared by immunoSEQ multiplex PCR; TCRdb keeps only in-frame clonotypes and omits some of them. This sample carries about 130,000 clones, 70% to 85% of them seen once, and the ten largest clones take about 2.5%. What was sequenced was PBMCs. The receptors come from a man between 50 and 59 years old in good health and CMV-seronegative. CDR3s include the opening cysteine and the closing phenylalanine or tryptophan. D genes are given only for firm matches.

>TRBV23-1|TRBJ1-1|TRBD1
CASSLTGGRTEAFF
TGCGCCAGCAGTCTCACAGGGGGTAGGACTGAAGCTTTCTTT
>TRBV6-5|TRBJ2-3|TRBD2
CASSYSGTKQYF
TGTGCCAGCAGTTACTCCGGGACTAAACAGTATTTT
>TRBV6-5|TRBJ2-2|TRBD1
CASSFGTGTGELFF
TGTGCCAGCAGTTTCGGGACAGGCACCGGGGAGCTGTTTTTT
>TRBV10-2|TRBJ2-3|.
CASKRAAGTDTQYF
TGCGCCAGCAAGAGGGCCGCTGGCACAGATACGCAGTATTTT
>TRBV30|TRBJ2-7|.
CAWRGASYEQYF
TGTGCCTGGAGGGGGGCCTCCTACGAGCAGTACTTC
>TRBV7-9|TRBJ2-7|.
CASSLDSLEQYF
TGTGCCAGCAGTTTGGACTCGTTGGAGCAGTACTTC
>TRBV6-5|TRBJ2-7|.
CASSYSRNYEQYF
TGTGCCAGCAGTTACTCTCGTAACTACGAGCAGTACTTC
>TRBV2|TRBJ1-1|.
CACREGTEAFF
TGTGCCTGCAGGGAGGGCACTGAAGCTTTCTTT
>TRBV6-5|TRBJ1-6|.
CASSYSNRFSSPLHF
TGTGCCAGCAGTTACTCGAACAGGTTCTCTTCACCCCTCCACTTT
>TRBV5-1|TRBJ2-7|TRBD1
CASSWGQGYEQYF
TGCGCCAGCAGCTGGGGACAGGGTTACGAGCAGTACTTC
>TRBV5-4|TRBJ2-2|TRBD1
CASSPGTGTGGSGELFF
TGTGCCAGCAGCCCCGGGACTGGGACAGGGGGATCCGGGGAGCTGTTTTTT
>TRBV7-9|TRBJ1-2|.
CASSVGSRGGYTF
TGTGCCAGCAGCGTAGGCAGCCGGGGTGGCTACACCTTC
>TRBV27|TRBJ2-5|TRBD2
CASSLLGTSGGGLKETQYF
TGTGCCAGCAGTTTACTAGGGACTAGCGGGGGGGGACTCAAAGAGACCCAGTACTTC